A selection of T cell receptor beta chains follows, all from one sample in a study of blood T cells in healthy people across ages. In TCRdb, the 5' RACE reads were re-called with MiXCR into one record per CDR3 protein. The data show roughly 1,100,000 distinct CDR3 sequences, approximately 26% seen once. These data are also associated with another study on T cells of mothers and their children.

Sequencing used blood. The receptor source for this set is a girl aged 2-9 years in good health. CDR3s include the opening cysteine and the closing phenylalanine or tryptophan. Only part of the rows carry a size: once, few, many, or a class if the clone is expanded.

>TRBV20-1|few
CSASSGDTQYF
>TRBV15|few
CATSRRTENIQYF
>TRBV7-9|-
CASSTQTGATEAFF
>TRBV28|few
CASSLGQQQYTDTQYF
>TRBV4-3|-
CASSQDRGAPGGNTIYF
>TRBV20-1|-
CSASLAGPDDEQYF
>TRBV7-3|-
CASSRLSPRLGDNEQFF
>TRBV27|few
CASGETGVLTGELFF
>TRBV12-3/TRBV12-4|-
CASSLYRSNTGELFF
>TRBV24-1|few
CATSAQFNEQFF
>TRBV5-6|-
CASSPGTSTNEQFF
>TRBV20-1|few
CSARDMGVLGDEQYF
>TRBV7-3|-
CASSLDGVSTDTQYF
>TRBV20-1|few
CSARIVAGVTQYF
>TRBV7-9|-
CASSNAPGQGPYYYGYTF
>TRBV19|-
CASSINRGRDYNEQFF
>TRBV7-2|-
CASSSPIQGSYEQYF
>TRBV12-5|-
CASGPPGVETQYF
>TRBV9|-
CASSVAGTGVINEQFF
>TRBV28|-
CASSLTRATEAFF
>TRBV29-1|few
CSVVYNEQFF
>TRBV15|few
CATSRDMGFVDGYTF
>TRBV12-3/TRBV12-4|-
CASSKGRGDTYGYTF
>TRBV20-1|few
CSARDGPGTKPF
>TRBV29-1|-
CSVERGAEQYF
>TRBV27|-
CASSPSGESKNIQYF
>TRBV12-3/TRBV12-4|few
CASSLVVFSYEQYF
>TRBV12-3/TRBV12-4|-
CASTISRNEQFF
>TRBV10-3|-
CAITGTGNQETQYF
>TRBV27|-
CASSSGLDPYEQYF
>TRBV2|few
CASSRQVVSTEAFF
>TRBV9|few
CASSAPGQVENTIYF
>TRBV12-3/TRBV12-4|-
CASRPSGSSYNEQFF
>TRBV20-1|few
CSAPSGGGADTQYF
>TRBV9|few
CASSPSASYNSPLHF
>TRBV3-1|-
CASSQTGTGEGETQYF
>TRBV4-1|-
CASSQGIGQETQYF
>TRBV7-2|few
CTSNLFEGTQYF
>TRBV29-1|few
CSVADDGYNEQFF
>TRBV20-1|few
CSARPFQQGARDNEQFF
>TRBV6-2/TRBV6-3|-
CASSRTSGGNNEQFF
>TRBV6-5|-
CASSFRLVDYNEQFF
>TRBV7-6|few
CASSLSPSGNTGELFF
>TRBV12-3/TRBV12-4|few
CASSLKIHEQFF
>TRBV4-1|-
CASSQAVF
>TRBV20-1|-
CSARTSETQYF
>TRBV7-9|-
CASSFSPREFIYEQYF
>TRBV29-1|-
CSVRGTYGYTF